Reported below is one TCR beta chain. Its cognate antigen is unknown. These data come from a study of cytomegalovirus exposure and HLA in healthy donors. Study information: The 95 to 150 validation repertoires were produced on the same platform as the 550 to 700 repertoires of the first cohort. This was reported in a later analysis. Study-wide results and limits: Investigators reported about 160 TCR beta chains as tied to cytomegalovirus. Rare sequences made up most TCRs, while some public TCRs were found in many donors.

TCRdb keeps only in-frame clones here, not all; method: immunoSEQ multiplex PCR. Of around 220,000 clones in the sample, 88% were seen once. Trimming shortened V by 0 bases and J by 1 base, and 18 bases separated the two germline ends. The CDR3 spans 18 residues. Material: PBMCs. This TCR came from a woman between 18 and 30 years old in good health and CMV-seronegative. The rearrangement joins TRBV23-1 to TRBJ1-1, with a weak D call TRBD1 (5 bases). TRBV23-1 is noted as an ORF with a role that remains uncertain. The CDR3 DNA is TGCGCCAGCAGTCAATCAATGGGGCCATGGAGGGAGAACACTGAAGCTTTCTTT. Translated, it gives CASSQSMGPWRENTEAFF.